One TCR beta chain is described in this entry. Its antigen is not known. Sequenced by immunoSEQ multiplex PCR; TCRdb stores in-frame clones only, minus some. The sample has around 70,000 clones; around 87% are singletons. Trimming took off 6 bases at V and 3 bases at J, with 11 bases between the two ends. Germline lookup yields CDR1 LNHDA and CDR2 SQIVND (reference sequence). CDR3 length equals 13 residues. This entry comes from a study of OX40 agonist ivuxolimab in advanced cancers. Broader study findings: Partial responders at 0.1-3.0 mg/kg showed near-lowest clonal expansion. The work left the antigen specificity of expanded peripheral T cells undetermined.

The sequence was collected from an adult with an advanced solid tumor such as melanoma, head and neck, liver or kidney cancer. V gene TRBV19 combines with J gene TRBJ1-2; D ambiguous. Material: CD4+ or CD8+ T cells sorted from blood, obtained in a trial of the OX40 agonist ivuxolimab. This chain's CDR3 is CASRILGDYGYTF. CDR3 in DNA: TGTGCCAGTAGAATCCTGGGAGACTATGGCTACACCTTC.